This T cell receptor beta chain comes out of a study of post-analysis software for immune sequencing data. Of note for this clonotype: Its specificity is unknown.

CDR1 and CDR2 (germline): SGHRS, YFSETQ. CDR3 size: 16 residues. V shed 4 bases and J 4 bases; nucleotides not matched to a gene: 6. Libraries were made from TCR beta cDNA, and they carried unique molecular identifiers. TCRdb re-analysed the PCR reads in MiXCR, keeping a single row per CDR3 protein. The sample yields some 500,000 distinct CDR3 sequences, around 40% seen once. Overall study findings and caveats: Compared against controls, patients with multiple sclerosis displayed significantly lower normalized Chao1 diversity. A handful of TRBV segments appeared more often in patients than in controls, and TRBV5-6, TRBV5-1 and TRBV20-1 were among these.

This chain uses TRBV5-1 with TRBJ2-3; 13 bases match TRBD2. The sequenced sample consisted of blood. The receptor was isolated from a girl aged 10 to 17 with multiple sclerosis. CDR3 sequence (DNA): TGCGCCAGCAGCCTCCGGACTAGCGGGAGTGCAGATACGCAGTATTTT. This sequence encodes CASSLRTSGSADTQYF.